This is a list of T cell receptor beta chains from one sample in a study of CD8+ T cells in alopecia areata. Produced via immunoSEQ multiplex PCR; TCRdb's table is partial and in-frame only. The repertoire includes 150,000 to 200,000 clones, 58% of them detected once, and 15% to 20% sits in the top ten. Sequenced here: CD4+ T cells sorted from blood, sampled at approximately week 60, from a patient treated with tofacitinib. These receptors originate from a human donor with alopecia areata. Each CDR3 is given with its conserved first and last residue. The D gene is left open where the match is weak. The listing skips clone size in some rows; elsewhere it reads once, few, many or a size class.

j_gene | v_gene | abundance | d_gene | CDR3nt | CDR3aa
TRBJ1-6 | TRBV7-9 | - | - | TGTGCCAGCAGCTCCGGACAGTCTCGATCACCCCTCCACTTT | CASSSGQSRSPLHF
TRBJ2-5 | TRBV2 | many | TRBD2 | TGTGCCAGCAGTGAAGCAGTCGGGGGGGCCCTGGAGACCCAGTACTTC | CASSEAVGGALETQYF
TRBJ1-4 | TRBV7-6 | few | TRBD1 | TGTGCCAGCAGCCGAACCGGGACAGGGGCCGAAAAACTGTTTTTT | CASSRTGTGAEKLFF
TRBJ2-3 | TRBV29-1 | few | TRBD1 | TGCAGCGTTGACCATGGACAGGGGGTCACAGATACGCAGTATTTT | CSVDHGQGVTDTQYF
TRBJ2-3 | TRBV5-1 | few | TRBD2 | TGCGCCAGCAGCTTGGTGACTAGCGGAACAGATACGCAGTATTTT | CASSLVTSGTDTQYF
TRBJ2-5 | TRBV29-1 | - | - | TGCAGCGGCGAGGCGGGGGAGACCCAGTACTTC | CSGEAGETQYF
TRBJ1-1 | TRBV7-9 | - | - | TGTGCCAGCATCCGGGACGGACCTGAAGCTTTCTTT | CASIRDGPEAFF
TRBJ2-1 | TRBV18 | - | - | TGTGCCAGCTCACCACAGACTGAGCAGTTCTTC | CASSPQTEQFF
TRBJ2-2 | TRBV13 | - | - | TGTGCCAGCAGCCCCCGGGTTCCCGGGGAGCTGTTTTTT | CASSPRVPGELFF
TRBJ2-6 | TRBV25-1 | - | - | TGTGCCAGCAGTGTGGGATCTGGGGCCAACGTCCTGACTTTC | CASSVGSGANVLTF
TRBJ2-5 | TRBV4-1 | - | - | TGCGCCAGCAGCCAAGATTGGGCTACCCCAATCCAGGGGACCCAGTACTTC | CASSQDWATPIQGTQYF
TRBJ1-1 | TRBV29-1 | - | - | TGCAGCGTGACGACAGGGAACACTGAAGCTTTCTTT | CSVTTGNTEAFF
TRBJ1-4 | TRBV2 | - | - | TGTGCCAGCAGAGACGGGACCATGGGTCCTAATGAAAAACTGTTTTTT | CASRDGTMGPNEKLFF
TRBJ1-1 | TRBV7-3 | - | TRBD1 | TGTGCCAGCAGAAAAGACAGGGGAGGCACTGAAGCTTTCTTT | CASRKDRGGTEAFF
TRBJ2-7 | TRBV5-1 | - | TRBD1 | TGCGCCAGCAGCCCACGGGACAGGGGCTACGAGCAGTACTTC | CASSPRDRGYEQYF
TRBJ1-2 | TRBV15 | - | TRBD1 | TGTGCCACCAGCAGAGATGGCAGGGGGCGCGGCTACACCTTC | CATSRDGRGRGYTF
TRBJ1-1 | TRBV5-1 | few | - | TGCGCCAGCAGCTTGGAGGCCCATACCCCGGTGGCTGAAGCTTTCTTT | CASSLEAHTPVAEAFF
TRBJ1-2 | TRBV15 | - | - | TGTGCCACCAGCAGAGACAGGAACTATGGCTACACCTTC | CATSRDRNYGYTF
TRBJ1-4 | TRBV5-1 | - | - | TGCGCCAGCAGTCACAGGACTGATGAAAAACTGTTTTTT | CASSHRTDEKLFF
TRBJ1-1 | TRBV7-2 | - | - | TGTGCCAGCAGCTCTCTCGATGGAACTTTCTTT | CASSSLDGTFF
TRBJ1-1 | TRBV29-1 | few | TRBD1 | TGCAGCGCCATGGGACAGGGGGCGAACACTGAAGCTTTCTTT | CSAMGQGANTEAFF
TRBJ1-4 | TRBV29-1 | once | - | TGCAGCGTTGAAGAGGGGAGGGGCAATGAAAAACTGTTTTTT | CSVEEGRGNEKLFF
TRBJ2-7 | TRBV29-1 | - | - | TGCAGCGTTGCAGAGTCTCGCGGCCCCTACGAGCAGTACTTC | CSVAESRGPYEQYF
TRBJ2-1 | TRBV5-4 | few | TRBD1 | TGTGCCAGCAGCTTGGGGGACAGCCTCTACAATGAGCAGTTCTTC | CASSLGDSLYNEQFF
TRBJ2-2 | TRBV6-5 | few | - | TGTGCCAGCATTATGGGGGGAATGGCCGGGGAGCTGTTTTTT | CASIMGGMAGELFF
TRBJ2-1 | TRBV7-9 | many | - | TGTGCCAGCAGCTTGCCGGGACTCCCTAAAAATGAGCAGTTCTTC | CASSLPGLPKNEQFF
TRBJ1-2 | TRBV30 | - | - | TGTGCCTGGAGTGTAGCAGGGAATGGCTACACCTTC | CAWSVAGNGYTF
TRBJ1-1 | TRBV29-1 | - | - | TGCAGCGTTGTGGTATTGGGGCGAAACACTGAAGCTTTCTTT | CSVVVLGRNTEAFF
TRBJ1-5 | TRBV30 | few | - | TGTGCCTGGAGTCCCCCGAAGGGGGTTGGGCAGCCCCAGCATTTT | CAWSPPKGVGQPQHF
TRBJ1-5 | TRBV30 | - | TRBD1 | TGTGCCTGGAGTGTAAGGTTTAGCGGGACAGCTAGCAATCAGCCCCAGCATTTT | CAWSVRFSGTASNQPQHF
TRBJ2-2 | TRBV5-6 | - | - | TGTGCCAGCAGCTTTGTGGGCTCCGGGGAGCTGTTTTTT | CASSFVGSGELFF
TRBJ1-5 | TRBV5-6 | - | - | TGTGCCAGCAGCCCGGGTGCTGCGAGGGGGCAGCCCCAGCATTTT | CASSPGAARGQPQHF
TRBJ2-1 | TRBV7-9 | - | - | TGTGCCAGCAGCTTAAAATACAATGAGCAGTTCTTC | CASSLKYNEQFF
TRBJ2-5 | TRBV6-5 | - | - | TGTGCCAGCAGTTACTCTGGGGGCCAAGAGACCCAGTACTTC | CASSYSGGQETQYF
TRBJ2-7 | TRBV29-1 | few | - | TGCAGCGTTGAAAAGGACGGCTACGAGCAGTACTTC | CSVEKDGYEQYF
TRBJ1-2 | TRBV6-6 | few | TRBD1 | TGTGCCAGCAACGCGGGACAGAACTATGGCTACACCTTC | CASNAGQNYGYTF
TRBJ1-6 | TRBV19 | - | TRBD1 | TGTGCCAGCGCCCGAGGGACAGGGAATTCACCCCTCCACTTT | CASARGTGNSPLHF